This TCR beta chain was found in a study of blood T cell repertoires in COVID-19. Across the study: The United States, Italy and Spain supplied acute and convalescent COVID-19 samples. The cDNA or gDNA used as material had been derived from T cells, B-cell-depleted T cells, or PBMCs.

There are 13 residues in the CDR3. V lost 8 bases and J 6 bases, leaving 16 bases between the germline ends. Under the authors' procedure: Reference gene primers were amplified, and this amplification served to estimate nucleated cell counts. Here immunoSEQ multiplex PCR was the method, and the copy in TCRdb shows in-frame clones only, minus some. V and J calls plus clone size are reproduced from that table; the DNA served to infer D and trimming. The sample lists a few hundred thousand clones; about four fifths were seen once. This TCR came from a man aged 25-45 years who had recovered from COVID-19. The chain employs TRBV12-3 or TRBV12-4 and TRBJ1-2, with D unclear. The sequenced sample was peripheral blood. This CDR3 reads CASGGGRPHGYTF. The CDR3 DNA is TGTGCCAGCGGCGGAGGGAGGCCGCATGGCTACACCTTC.